The present entry profiles one T cell receptor (beta chain) with its context. The antigen is undetermined. The entry originates in a study of OX40 agonist ivuxolimab in advanced cancers. Study-wide points: Clonal expansion from baseline to week 6 occurred in both CD4+ and CD8+ T cells.

Assay used: immunoSEQ multiplex PCR; TCRdb lists only in-frame clones, some missing. The table lists about 72,000 clones, 88% of them singletons. The CDR3 totals 13 residues. Germline-derived CDR1 and CDR2 are MDHEN and SYDVKM. V was pared by 3 bases and J by 7 bases, with 5 bases of the junction left unmatched. Any history of autoimmune disease or systemic immunosuppression disqualified patients. The chain employs TRBV28 and TRBJ1-2; 7 bases line up with TRBD1. The receptor was derived from an adult with an advanced solid tumor such as melanoma, head and neck, liver or kidney cancer. The specimen comprised CD4+ or CD8+ T cells sorted from blood, sampled in a trial of the OX40 agonist ivuxolimab. This CDR3 reads CASSFGTGVGYTF. CDR3 nucleotides: TGTGCCAGCAGTTTCGGAACAGGGGTTGGCTACACCTTC.